The rows below give T cell receptor beta chains drawn from one sample of a study of cytomegalovirus exposure and HLA in healthy donors. The data were produced by immunoSEQ multiplex PCR, yet TCRdb's version contains in-frame clones alone and is incomplete. The sample has 200,000 to 300,000 clones, around 76% seen once. The specimen was PBMCs. These receptors were taken from a woman aged 40 to 50 in good health and CMV-seropositive. Each CDR3 is given with its conserved first and last residue. D genes are given only for firm matches. Clone size is given for some rows only: seen once, a few or many times, or a class if the clone is expanded.

v_gene	j_gene	abundance	d_gene	CDR3nt	CDR3aa
TRBV30	TRBJ2-3	NA	TRBD2	TGTGCCTGGAGTCCTAGCGGGAGGGCCCGAATCACAGATACGCAGTATTTT	CAWSPSGRARITDTQYF
TRBV7-8	TRBJ1-2	NA	TRBD1	TGTGCCAGCAGCCCACCCCGACAGGGATTTAGTGGCTACACCTTC	CASSPPRQGFSGYTF
TRBV2	TRBJ1-2	NA	TRBD1	TGTGCCAGACAGGGGCTTCGTGGCTACACCTTC	CARQGLRGYTF
TRBV9	TRBJ2-1	NA	TRBD2	TGTGCCAGCAGCGTAGTGAGCGGGACCAGTGAGCAGTTCTTC	CASSVVSGTSEQFF
TRBV6-5	TRBJ2-7	once	NA	TGTGCCAGCAGTTACGGCGCGGGCGCCTACGAGCAGTACTTC	CASSYGAGAYEQYF
TRBV4-1	TRBJ1-2	once	TRBD1	TGCGCCAGCAGCCAGTTGGGGGGACAGGGGGATGTCTATGGCTACACCTTC	CASSQLGGQGDVYGYTF
TRBV5-1	TRBJ2-5	NA	NA	TGCGCCAGCAGCCCCCAGAGGGCGGCATTAACCCAGTACTTC	CASSPQRAALTQYF
TRBV9	TRBJ2-7	NA	TRBD2	TGTGCCAGCAGCGTGGGTTTGCCTAGCGGGAGGGCCCGTTGGGGGGAGCAGTACTTC	CASSVGLPSGRARWGEQYF
TRBV27	TRBJ2-3	NA	TRBD1	TGTGCCAGCAGTTTATCGGACAGGGAGGACCGGAACACAGATACGCAGTATTTT	CASSLSDREDRNTDTQYF
TRBV7-8	TRBJ1-2	NA	TRBD1	TGTGCCAGCAGCTTAGCGCGGACAGGGAGAGCGGATGGCTACACCTTC	CASSLARTGRADGYTF
TRBV4-2	TRBJ1-1	NA	NA	TGTGCCAGCAGCCAAGATGTTAGGGGCGCTGAAGCTTTCTTT	CASSQDVRGAEAFF
TRBV6-6	TRBJ1-1	NA	NA	TGTGCCAGCGCTATGGGGGGAGGACACACTGAAGCTTTCTTT	CASAMGGGHTEAFF
TRBV7-9	TRBJ1-5	NA	TRBD1	TGTGCCAGCAGCTTTATCGGAGGGGGCGATCAGCCCCAGCATTTT	CASSFIGGGDQPQHF
TRBV27	TRBJ2-7	NA	NA	TGTGCCAGCACCCCCTCGGGTCTGGTGGTGTCCGAGCAGTACTTC	CASTPSGLVVSEQYF
TRBV10-2	TRBJ2-2	NA	TRBD2	TGCGCCAGCATAGAGGAGGGACTAGCAAGCACCGGGGAGCTGTTTTTT	CASIEEGLASTGELFF
TRBV29-1	TRBJ1-3	NA	NA	TGCAGCGTTCTAAGGGGTTCTGGAAACACCATATATTTT	CSVLRGSGNTIYF